The clone carrying this TCR beta chain was counted at least ten times. Antigen specificity is unknown. This sample was included in a study of breast tumors, draining lymph nodes, adjacent tissues. Study conclusions and caveats: Tumors had less TCR diversity than lymph nodes, more than nontumor tissue.

Samples came from axillary lymph nodes draining the breast cancer. Trimming cost V 1 base and J 4 bases; bases outside gene matches: 7. Per the germline V gene, CDR1 is SEHNR and CDR2 is FQNEAQ (reference sequence). This CDR3 is built from 16 residues. Using its own MiXCR run on the multiplex PCR reads, TCRdb lists one record per CDR3 protein. The data hold about 200,000 distinct CDR3 sequences, with about 32% observed a single time. This receptor was identified in a female donor with breast cancer. Some clones in this sample may be carry-over from other donors' samples. The rearrangement uses TRBV7-9 and TRBJ2-3, with 8 bases that match TRBD1. Sequenced: axillary lymph node tissue. CDR3 in DNA: TGTGCCAGCAGCTTAGGGAGGACAGGGAAGGCAGATACGCAGTATTTT. Translation: CASSLGRTGKADTQYF.